Following are 4 T cell receptor beta chains from one sample sequenced in a study of blood T cell repertoires in COVID-19. Profiled with immunoSEQ multiplex PCR; TCRdb holds only in-frame clones, not every one. Here the sample spans approximately 270,000 clones, approximately 90% being singletons. Sequencing input: PBMCs or T cells enriched from blood (not recorded which). The receptors come from a woman aged 25 to 39 with acute COVID-19.

The rearrangement links TRBV5-1 to TRBJ2-7; TRBD2 might be the D (5 bases). Germline-derived CDR1 and CDR2 are SGHRS and YFSETQ. The germline V and J ends were trimmed by 3 bases and 3 bases, with 10 bases remaining between them. The CDR3 contains 13 residues. Here the CDR3 reads CASSWLSGYEQYF. For the CDR3, the DNA is TGCGCCAGCAGCTGGCTGAGCGGCTACGAGCAGTACTTC.

This chain joins TRBV27 and TRBJ2-7; the D gene is possibly TRBD2 (5 bases). Germline assignment: CDR1 MNHEY and CDR2 SMNVEV (reference sequence). V shed 0 bases and J shed 6 bases, with 9 bases lying between them. This CDR3 contains 13 residues. CDR3 sequence (DNA): TGTGCCAGCAGTTTATCGGTAGGGAGCGAGCAGTACTTC. This encodes CASSLSVGSEQYF.

This clone has just a few counts. V and J are TRBV4-3 and TRBJ2-1, with TRBD2 matching 7 bases. The V segment lost 0 bases and the J segment 4 bases; nucleotides outside the gene matches: 12. CDR1 is LGHNA and CDR2 is YSLEER in the germline V gene. This CDR3 region has 18 residues. CDR3 loop: CASSQESSGPSFYNEQFF. The CDR3 region has the DNA TGCGCCAGCAGCCAAGAATCTAGCGGACCATCCTTTTACAATGAGCAGTTCTTC.

V usage is TRBV29-1 and J usage is TRBJ2-7; D ambiguous. The CDR3 contains 10 residues. Germline CDR1 and CDR2: SQVTM and ANQGSEA. Trimming cost V 6 bases and J 6 bases, with 9 bases left between them. The CDR3 loop is CSVRSPEQYF. The CDR3, as DNA: TGCAGCGTGAGAAGTCCCGAGCAGTACTTC.